This TCR beta chain emerged from a study of beta chain features in type 1 diabetes. Regarding the study as a whole: When cDNA is sequenced, cells with high TCR expression could be over-represented.

This clone was detected only a few times. The antigen remains undetermined. Germline loops: CDR1 KGHSH, CDR2 LQKENI. Trimming removed 4 bases at V and 3 bases at J, with 9 bases between. The CDR3 length is 13 residues. Sequenced material consisted of expressed TCRB transcripts (all of the isolated RNA was reverse transcribed). Here immunoSEQ multiplex PCR was the method, and the copy in TCRdb shows in-frame clones only, minus some. The sample lists hundreds of thousands of clones, 15% to 18% occurring once. Sequenced sample: naive CD4+ T cells from blood. The receptor comes from a man aged 18-30 years in good health. The V and J genes are TRBV18 and TRBJ1-1, with no clear D. The DNA of the CDR3 is TGTGCCAGCTCACGAACGAGGGACACTGAAGCTTTCTTT. Its protein product is CASSRTRDTEAFF.